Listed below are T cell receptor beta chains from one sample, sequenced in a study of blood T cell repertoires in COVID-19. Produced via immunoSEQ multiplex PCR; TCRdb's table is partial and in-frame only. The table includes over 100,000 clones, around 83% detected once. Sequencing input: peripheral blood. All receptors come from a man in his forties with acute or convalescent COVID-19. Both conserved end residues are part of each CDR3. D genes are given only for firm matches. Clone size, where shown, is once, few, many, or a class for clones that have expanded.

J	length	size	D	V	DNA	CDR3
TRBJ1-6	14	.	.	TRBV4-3	TGCGCCAGCAGCTCAGGCCTTTATAATTCACCCCTCCACTTT	CASSSGLYNSPLHF
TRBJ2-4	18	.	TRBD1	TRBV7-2	TGTGCCTCCAGGGCTGAGACAGGGTGGTCACTCGCCAAAAACATTCAGTACTTC	CASRAETGWSLAKNIQYF
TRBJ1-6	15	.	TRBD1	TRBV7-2	TGTGCCAGCAGTTCAGGCAGGGGGTCCGACTCACCCCTCCACTTT	CASSSGRGSDSPLHF
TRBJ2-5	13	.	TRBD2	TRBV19	TGTGCCAGTAGGACTAGCGGGCAAGAGACCCAGTACTTC	CASRTSGQETQYF
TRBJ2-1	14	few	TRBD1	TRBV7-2	TGTGCCAGCAGCCTCGGACAGGGACCGGCAGAGCAGTTCTTC	CASSLGQGPAEQFF
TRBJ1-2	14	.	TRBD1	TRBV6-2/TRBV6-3	TGTGCCAGCAGTTACAGACAGGGGAACTATGGCTACACCTTC	CASSYRQGNYGYTF
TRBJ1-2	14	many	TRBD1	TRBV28	TGTGCCAGCAGGCTGGACAGGGTCCGAGGTGGCTACACCTTC	CASRLDRVRGGYTF
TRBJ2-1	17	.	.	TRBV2	TGTGCCAGCAGCTCAGACAGGGGACTACTCCTTTACAATGAGCAGTTCTTC	CASSSDRGLLLYNEQFF
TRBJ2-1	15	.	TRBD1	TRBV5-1	TGCGCCAGCAGCTTGACAGGGGCGCCCTACAATGAGCAGTTCTTC	CASSLTGAPYNEQFF
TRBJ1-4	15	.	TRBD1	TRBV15	TGTGCCACCAGCAGAAACCGACAGGGGCAGGAAAAACTGTTTTTT	CATSRNRQGQEKLFF
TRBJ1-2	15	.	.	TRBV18	TGTGCCAGCTCACCACCGTTCGGAGCTAACTATGGCTACACCTTC	CASSPPFGANYGYTF
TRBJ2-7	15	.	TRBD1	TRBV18	TGTGCCAGCTCACCCAAGGGACAGCCTACCTACGAGCAGTACTTC	CASSPKGQPTYEQYF
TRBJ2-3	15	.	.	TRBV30	TGTGCCTGGAGTGTACTGGGGGGAGGCACAGATACGCAGTATTTT	CAWSVLGGGTDTQYF
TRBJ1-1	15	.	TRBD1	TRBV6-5	TGTGCCAGCAGTTCCCTGGACAGGAGTAGGAGGCGGGCTTTCTTT	CASSSLDRSRRRAFF
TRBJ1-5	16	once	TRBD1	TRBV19	TGTGCCAGTAGTATGACCAGGGGGCGACGCAATCAGCCCCAGCATTTT	CASSMTRGRRNQPQHF
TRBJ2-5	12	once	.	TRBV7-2	TGTGCCAGCAGCTCCAGGGGAGAGACCCAGTACTTC	CASSSRGETQYF
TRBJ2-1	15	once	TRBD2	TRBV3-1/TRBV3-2	TGTGCCAGCAGCCCCCGGGGGGGCCAGAACAATGAGCAGTTCTTC	CASSPRGGQNNEQFF
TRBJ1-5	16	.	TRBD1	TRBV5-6	TGTGCCAGCAGCCGGAGACAGGGCCCCTCCGGTCAGCCCCAGCATTTT	CASSRRQGPSGQPQHF
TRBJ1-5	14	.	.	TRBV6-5	TGTGCCAGCAGTTATAGGGACGGGGGGAGGCCCCAGCATTTT	CASSYRDGGRPQHF
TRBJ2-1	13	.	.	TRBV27	TGTGCCAGCAAAAGGGGGTCCTACAATGAGCAGTTCTTC	CASKRGSYNEQFF
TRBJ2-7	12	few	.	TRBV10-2	TGCGCCAGCAGCGCACCTAGGTACGAGCAGTACTTC	CASSAPRYEQYF
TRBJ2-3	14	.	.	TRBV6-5	TGTGCCAGCAGTTACTCGCGTCCCACAGATACGCAGTATTTT	CASSYSRPTDTQYF
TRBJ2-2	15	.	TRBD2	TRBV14	TGTGCCAGCAGCCAAGCCAGCGGGGGTATCGGGGAGCTGTTTTTT	CASSQASGGIGELFF
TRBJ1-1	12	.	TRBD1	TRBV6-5	TGTGCCAGCAGTCTGACAGGGCATGAAGCTTTCTTT	CASSLTGHEAFF
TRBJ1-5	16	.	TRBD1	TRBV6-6	TGTGCCAGCAACTCAGGACAGGGCGGTCGCAATCAGCCCCAGCATTTT	CASNSGQGGRNQPQHF